This T cell receptor beta chain was sequenced for a study of T-cell reconstitution after alpha-beta-depleted transplantation in children. TCRbeta library preparation incorporated unique molecular identifiers. TCRdb re-analysed the PCR reads in MiXCR, keeping a single row per CDR3 protein. The sample lists 600,000 to 800,000 distinct CDR3 sequences; over 10% were seen once. This clonotype was observed many times. The CDR3 covers 15 residues. Germline-derived CDR1 and CDR2 are SGHRS and YFSETQ. V lost 3 bases and J lost 10; bases outside the gene matches: 10. This receptor was taken from a girl aged 2 to 9 with congenital amegakaryocytic thrombocytopenia, due to receive a stem cell transplant. Sequenced here: PBMCs, sampled before TCRalphabeta/CD19-depleted stem cell transplant. The chain is built from TRBV5-1 and TRBJ1-6; 7 nucleotides agree with TRBD1. CDR3 nucleotide sequence: TGCGCCAGCAGCTGGGGGGACAGTTCCGACTCACCCCTCCACTTT. It yields the protein CASSWGDSSDSPLHF.